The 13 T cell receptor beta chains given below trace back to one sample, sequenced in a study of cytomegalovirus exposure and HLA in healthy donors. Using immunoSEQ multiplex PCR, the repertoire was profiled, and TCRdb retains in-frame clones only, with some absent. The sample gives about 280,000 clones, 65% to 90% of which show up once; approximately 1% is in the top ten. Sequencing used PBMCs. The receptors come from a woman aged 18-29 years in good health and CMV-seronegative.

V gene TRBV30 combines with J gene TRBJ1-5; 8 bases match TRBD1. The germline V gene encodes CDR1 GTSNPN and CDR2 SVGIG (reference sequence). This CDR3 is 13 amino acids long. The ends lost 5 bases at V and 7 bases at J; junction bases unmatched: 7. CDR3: CAWGQGVRQPQHF. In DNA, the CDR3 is TGTGCCTGGGGACAGGGTGTAAGGCAGCCCCAGCATTTT.

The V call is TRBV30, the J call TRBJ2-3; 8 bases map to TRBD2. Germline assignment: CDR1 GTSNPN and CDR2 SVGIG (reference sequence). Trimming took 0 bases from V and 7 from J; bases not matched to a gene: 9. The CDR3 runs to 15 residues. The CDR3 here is CAWSVRGGLRYTQYF. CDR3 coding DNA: TGTGCCTGGAGTGTACGGGGGGGCCTAAGATATACGCAGTATTTT.

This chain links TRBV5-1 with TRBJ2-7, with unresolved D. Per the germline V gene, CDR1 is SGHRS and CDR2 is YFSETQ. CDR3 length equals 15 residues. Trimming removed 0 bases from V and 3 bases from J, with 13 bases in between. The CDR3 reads CASSLAPATNYEQYF. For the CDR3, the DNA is TGCGCCAGCAGCTTGGCACCTGCAACAAACTACGAGCAGTACTTC. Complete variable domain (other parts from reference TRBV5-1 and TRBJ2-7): KAGVTQTPRYLIKTRGQQVTLSCSPISGHRSVSWYQQTPGQGLQFLFEYFSETQRNKGNFPGRFSGRQFSNSRSEMNVSTLELGDSALYLCASSLAPATNYEQYFGPGTRLTVT.

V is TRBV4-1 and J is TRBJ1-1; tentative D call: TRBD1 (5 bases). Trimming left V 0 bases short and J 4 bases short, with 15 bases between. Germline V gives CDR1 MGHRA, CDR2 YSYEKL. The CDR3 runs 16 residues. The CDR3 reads CASSQERAGSGTEAFF. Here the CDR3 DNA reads TGCGCCAGCAGCCAAGAACGGGCAGGGTCGGGCACTGAAGCTTTCTTT.

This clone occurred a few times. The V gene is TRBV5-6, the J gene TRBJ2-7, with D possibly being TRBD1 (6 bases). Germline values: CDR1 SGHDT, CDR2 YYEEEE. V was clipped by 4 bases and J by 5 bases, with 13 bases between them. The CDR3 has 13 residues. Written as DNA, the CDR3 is TGTGCCAGCAGCGTCCCTACAGGGAACGAGCAGTACTTC. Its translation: CASSVPTGNEQYF.

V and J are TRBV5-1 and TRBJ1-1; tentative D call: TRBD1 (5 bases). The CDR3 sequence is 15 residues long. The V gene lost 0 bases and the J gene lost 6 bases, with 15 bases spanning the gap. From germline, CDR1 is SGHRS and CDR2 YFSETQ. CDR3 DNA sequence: TGCGCCAGCAGCTTGGTTGGGGGGATGGGTTCTGAAGCTTTCTTT. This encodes CASSLVGGMGSEAFF. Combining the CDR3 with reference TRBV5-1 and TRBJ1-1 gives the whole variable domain KAGVTQTPRYLIKTRGQQVTLSCSPISGHRSVSWYQQTPGQGLQFLFEYFSETQRNKGNFPGRFSGRQFSNSRSEMNVSTLELGDSALYLCASSLVGGMGSEAFFGQGTRLTVV.

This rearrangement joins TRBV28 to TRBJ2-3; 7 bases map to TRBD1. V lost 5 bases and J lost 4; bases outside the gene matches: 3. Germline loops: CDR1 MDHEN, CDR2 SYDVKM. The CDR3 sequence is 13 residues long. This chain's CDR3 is CASSLQGADTQYF. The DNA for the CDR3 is TGTGCCAGCAGTCTTCAGGGGGCAGATACGCAGTATTTT.

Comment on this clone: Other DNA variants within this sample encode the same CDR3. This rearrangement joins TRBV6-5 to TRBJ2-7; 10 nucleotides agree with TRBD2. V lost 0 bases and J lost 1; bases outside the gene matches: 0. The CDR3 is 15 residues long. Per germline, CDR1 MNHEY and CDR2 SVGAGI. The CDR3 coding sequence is TGTGCCAGCAGTTACTCACTAGCGGGGTCCTACGAGCAGTACTTC. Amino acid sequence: CASSYSLAGSYEQYF.

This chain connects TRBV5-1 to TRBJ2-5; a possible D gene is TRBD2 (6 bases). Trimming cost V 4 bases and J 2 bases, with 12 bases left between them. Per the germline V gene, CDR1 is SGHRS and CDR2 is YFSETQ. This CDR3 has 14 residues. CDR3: CASSGTGRQETQYF. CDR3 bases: TGCGCCAGCAGCGGGACCGGGAGACAAGAGACCCAGTACTTC. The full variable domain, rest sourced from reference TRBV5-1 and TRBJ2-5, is KAGVTQTPRYLIKTRGQQVTLSCSPISGHRSVSWYQQTPGQGLQFLFEYFSETQRNKGNFPGRFSGRQFSNSRSEMNVSTLELGDSALYLCASSGTGRQETQYFGPGTRLLVL.

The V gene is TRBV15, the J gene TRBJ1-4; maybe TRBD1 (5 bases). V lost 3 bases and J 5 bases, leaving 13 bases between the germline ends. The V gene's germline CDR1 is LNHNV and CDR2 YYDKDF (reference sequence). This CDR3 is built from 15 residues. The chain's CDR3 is CATSRGGGINEKLFF. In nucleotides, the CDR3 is TGTGCCACCAGCAGGGGGGGAGGGATCAATGAAAAACTGTTTTTT. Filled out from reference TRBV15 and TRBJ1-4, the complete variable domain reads DAMVIQNPRYQVTQFGKPVTLSCSQTLNHNVMYWYQQKSSQAPKLLFHYYDKDFNNEADTPDNFQSRRPNTSFCFLDIRSPGLGDTAMYLCATSRGGGINEKLFFGSGTQLSVL.

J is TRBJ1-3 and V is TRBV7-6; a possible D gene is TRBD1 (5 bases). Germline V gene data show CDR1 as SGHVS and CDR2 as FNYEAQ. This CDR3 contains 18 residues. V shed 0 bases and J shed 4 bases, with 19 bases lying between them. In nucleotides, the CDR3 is TGTGCCAGCAGCTTAGCGAAGGCGGGACTCAACTCCGGAAACACCATATATTTT. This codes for CASSLAKAGLNSGNTIYF.

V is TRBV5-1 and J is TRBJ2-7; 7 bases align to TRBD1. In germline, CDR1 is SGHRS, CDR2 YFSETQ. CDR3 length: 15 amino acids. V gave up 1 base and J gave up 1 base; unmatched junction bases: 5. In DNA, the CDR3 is TGCGCCAGCAGCTTGTACCCGGACAGGTCCTACGAGCAGTACTTC. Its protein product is CASSLYPDRSYEQYF.

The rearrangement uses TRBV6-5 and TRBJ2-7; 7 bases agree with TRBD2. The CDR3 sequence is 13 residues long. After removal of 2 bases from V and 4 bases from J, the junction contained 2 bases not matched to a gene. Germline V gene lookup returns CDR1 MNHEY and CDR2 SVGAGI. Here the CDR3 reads CASSYTAGYEQYF. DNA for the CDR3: TGTGCCAGCAGTTACACAGCGGGATACGAGCAGTACTTC.